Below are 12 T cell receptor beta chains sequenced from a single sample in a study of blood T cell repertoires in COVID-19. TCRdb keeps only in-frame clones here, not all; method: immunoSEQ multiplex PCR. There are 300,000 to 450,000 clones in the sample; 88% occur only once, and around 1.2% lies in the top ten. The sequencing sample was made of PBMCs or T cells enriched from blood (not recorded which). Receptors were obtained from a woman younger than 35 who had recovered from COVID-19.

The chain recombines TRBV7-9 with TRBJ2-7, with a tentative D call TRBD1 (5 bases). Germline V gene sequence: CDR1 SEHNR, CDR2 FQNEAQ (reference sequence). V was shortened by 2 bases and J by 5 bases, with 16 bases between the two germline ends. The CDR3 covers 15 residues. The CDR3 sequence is CASSLPTGQLHEQYF. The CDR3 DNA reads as TGTGCCAGCAGCTTACCCACAGGCCAACTCCACGAGCAGTACTTC.

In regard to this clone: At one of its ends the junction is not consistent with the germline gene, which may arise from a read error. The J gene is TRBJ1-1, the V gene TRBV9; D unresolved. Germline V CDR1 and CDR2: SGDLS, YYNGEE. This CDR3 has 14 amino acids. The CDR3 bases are TGTGCCAGCAGCCACGCGGGGATGAACACTGGAGCTTTCTTT. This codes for CASSHAGMNTGAFF.

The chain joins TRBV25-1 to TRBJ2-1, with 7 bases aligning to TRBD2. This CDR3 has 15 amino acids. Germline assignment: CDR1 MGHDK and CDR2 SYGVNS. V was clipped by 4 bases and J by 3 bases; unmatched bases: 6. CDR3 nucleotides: TGTGCCAGCAGTGGTCCGGGACTACACTACAATGAGCAGTTCTTC. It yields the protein CASSGPGLHYNEQFF.

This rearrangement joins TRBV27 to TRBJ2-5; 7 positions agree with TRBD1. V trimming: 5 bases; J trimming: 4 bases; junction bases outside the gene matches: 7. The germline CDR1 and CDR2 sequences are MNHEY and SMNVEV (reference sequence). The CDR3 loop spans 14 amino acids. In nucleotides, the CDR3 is TGTGCCAGCAGTGTGACAGGGAGAAGAGAGACCCAGTACTTC. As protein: CASSVTGRRETQYF.

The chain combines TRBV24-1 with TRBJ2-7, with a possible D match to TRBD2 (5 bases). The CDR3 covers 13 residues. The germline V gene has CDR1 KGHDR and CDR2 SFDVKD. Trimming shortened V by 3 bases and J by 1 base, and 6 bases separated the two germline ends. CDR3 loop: CATSDRGSYEQYF. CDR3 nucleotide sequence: TGTGCCACCAGTGATCGGGGTTCCTACGAGCAGTACTTC.

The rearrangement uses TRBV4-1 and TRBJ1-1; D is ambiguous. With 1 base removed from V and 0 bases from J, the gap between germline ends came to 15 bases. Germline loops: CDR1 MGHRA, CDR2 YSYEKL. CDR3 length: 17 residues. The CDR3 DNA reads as TGCGCCAGCAGCCAAGGGGTTATTCACTACATGAACACTGAAGCTTTCTTT. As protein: CASSQGVIHYMNTEAFF.

The CDR3 loop is CASSSRSQPQHF. In nucleotides, the CDR3 is TGTGCCAGCAGTTCTCGTTCGCAGCCCCAGCATTTT. This sequence joins TRBV12-3 or TRBV12-4 and TRBJ1-5; D remains ambiguous. V shed 4 bases and J shed 7 bases, with 8 bases lying between them. The CDR3 has 12 amino acids.

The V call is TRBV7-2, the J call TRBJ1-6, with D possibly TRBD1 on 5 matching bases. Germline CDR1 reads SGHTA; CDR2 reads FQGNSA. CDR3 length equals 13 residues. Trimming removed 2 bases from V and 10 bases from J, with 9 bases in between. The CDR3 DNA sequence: TGTGCCAGCAGCTTACAGGGAAGCTCACCCCTCCACTTT. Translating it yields CASSLQGSSPLHF.

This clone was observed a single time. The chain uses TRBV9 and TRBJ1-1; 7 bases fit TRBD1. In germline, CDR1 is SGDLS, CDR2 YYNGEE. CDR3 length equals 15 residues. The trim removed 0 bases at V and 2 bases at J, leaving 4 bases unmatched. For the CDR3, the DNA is TGTGCCAGCAGCGTAGATGCAGGGGGTAACACTGAAGCTTTCTTT. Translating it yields CASSVDAGGNTEAFF.

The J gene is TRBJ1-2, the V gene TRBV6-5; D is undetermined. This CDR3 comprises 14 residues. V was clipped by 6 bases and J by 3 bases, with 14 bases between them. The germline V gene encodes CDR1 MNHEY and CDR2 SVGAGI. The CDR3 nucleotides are TGTGCCAGCAGCCCGTACGGGTATGACTATGGCTACACCTTC. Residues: CASSPYGYDYGYTF.

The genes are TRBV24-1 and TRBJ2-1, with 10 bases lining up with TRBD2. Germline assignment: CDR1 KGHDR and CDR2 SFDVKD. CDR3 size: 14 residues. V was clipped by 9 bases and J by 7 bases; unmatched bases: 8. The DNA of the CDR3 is TGTGCCACCGGTCTAGCGGGAGCATATAATGAGCAGTTCTTC. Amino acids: CATGLAGAYNEQFF.

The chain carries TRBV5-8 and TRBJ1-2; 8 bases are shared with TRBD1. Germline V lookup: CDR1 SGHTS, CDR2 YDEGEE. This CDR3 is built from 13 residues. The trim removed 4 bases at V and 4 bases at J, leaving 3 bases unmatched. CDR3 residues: CASSIGQGYGYTF. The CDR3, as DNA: TGTGCCAGCAGCATAGGACAGGGCTATGGCTACACCTTC.